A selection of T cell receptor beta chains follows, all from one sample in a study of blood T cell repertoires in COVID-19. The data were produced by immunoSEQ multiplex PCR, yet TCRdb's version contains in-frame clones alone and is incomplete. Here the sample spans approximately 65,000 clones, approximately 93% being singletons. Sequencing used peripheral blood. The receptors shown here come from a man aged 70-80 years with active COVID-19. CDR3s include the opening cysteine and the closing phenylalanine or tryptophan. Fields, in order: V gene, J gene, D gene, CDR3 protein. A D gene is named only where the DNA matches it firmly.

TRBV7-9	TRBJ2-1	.	CASSLRGILSYNEQFF
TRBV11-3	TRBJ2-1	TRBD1	CASSPRDRVRLTGNEQFF
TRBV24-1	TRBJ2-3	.	CATSDRGSQPKPTDTQYF
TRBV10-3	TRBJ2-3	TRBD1	CAISPGTGTTDTQYF
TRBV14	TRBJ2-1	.	CASSQTSVAEQFF
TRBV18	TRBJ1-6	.	CASSPQTGSPLHF
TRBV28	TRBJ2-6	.	CASSFVRSGANVLTF
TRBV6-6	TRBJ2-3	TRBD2	CASSPNSRGVPDTQYF
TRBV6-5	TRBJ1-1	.	CASRRHTGDTEAFF
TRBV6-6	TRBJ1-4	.	CASSYSSDNGKLFF
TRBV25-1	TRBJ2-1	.	CASSESPGINEQFF
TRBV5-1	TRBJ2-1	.	CASSPGQGSLSYNEQFF
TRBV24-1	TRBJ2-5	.	CATSDYRVWGQETQYF
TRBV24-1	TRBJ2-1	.	CATSDRQGRIDEQFF
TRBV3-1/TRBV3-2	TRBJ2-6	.	CASSKKGHSLSGANVLTF
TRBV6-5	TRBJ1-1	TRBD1	CASSKQGAPGTEAFF
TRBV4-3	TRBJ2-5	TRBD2	CASSQVGSGVETQYF
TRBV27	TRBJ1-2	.	CASSLWEGSSGYTF
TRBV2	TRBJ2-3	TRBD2	CASGAISGGVQYF
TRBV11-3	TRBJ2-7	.	CASSLGSSYAYEQYF
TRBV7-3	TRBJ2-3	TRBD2	CASSLSGVGSDTQYF
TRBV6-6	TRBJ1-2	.	CASSYGAGRNYGYTF
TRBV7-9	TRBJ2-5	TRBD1	CASSLGTGTPRETQYF
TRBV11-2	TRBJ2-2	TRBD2	CASSPTSVMNTGELFF
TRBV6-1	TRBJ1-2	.	CASSERGLSGSYTF
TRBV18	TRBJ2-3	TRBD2	CASSGLAGGTDTQYF
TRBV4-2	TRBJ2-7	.	CASSQLGYEQYF